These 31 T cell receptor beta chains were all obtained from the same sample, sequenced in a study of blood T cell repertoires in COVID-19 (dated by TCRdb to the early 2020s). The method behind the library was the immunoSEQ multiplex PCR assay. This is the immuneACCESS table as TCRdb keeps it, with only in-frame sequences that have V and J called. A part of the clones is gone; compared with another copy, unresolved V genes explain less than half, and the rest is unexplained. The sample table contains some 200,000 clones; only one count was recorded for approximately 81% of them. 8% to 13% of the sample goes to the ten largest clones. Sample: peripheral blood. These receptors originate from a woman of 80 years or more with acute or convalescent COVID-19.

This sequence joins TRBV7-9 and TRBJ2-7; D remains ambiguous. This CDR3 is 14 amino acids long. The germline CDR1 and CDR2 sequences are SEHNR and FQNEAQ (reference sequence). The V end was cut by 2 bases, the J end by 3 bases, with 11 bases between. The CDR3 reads CASSLYDTFYEQYF. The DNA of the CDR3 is TGTGCCAGCAGCTTATATGACACCTTCTACGAGCAGTACTTC.

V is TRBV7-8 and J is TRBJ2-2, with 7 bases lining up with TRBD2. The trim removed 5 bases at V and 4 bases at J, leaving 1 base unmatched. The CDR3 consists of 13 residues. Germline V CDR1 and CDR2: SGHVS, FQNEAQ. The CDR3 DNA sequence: TGTGCCAGCAGCCGCGGGGGCACCGGGGAGCTGTTTTTT. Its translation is CASSRGGTGELFF.

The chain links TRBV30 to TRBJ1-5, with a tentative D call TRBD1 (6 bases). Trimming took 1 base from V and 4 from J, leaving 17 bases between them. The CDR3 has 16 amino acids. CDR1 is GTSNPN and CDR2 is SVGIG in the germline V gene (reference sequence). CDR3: CAWSAKQGKLNQPQHF. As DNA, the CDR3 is TGTGCCTGGAGTGCCAAACAGGGAAAACTTAATCAGCCCCAGCATTTT.

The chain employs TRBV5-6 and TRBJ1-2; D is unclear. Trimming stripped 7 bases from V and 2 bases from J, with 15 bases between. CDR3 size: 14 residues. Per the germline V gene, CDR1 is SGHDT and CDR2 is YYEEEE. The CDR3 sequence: CASAARQWNYGYTF. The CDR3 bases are TGTGCCAGCGCGGCACGCCAGTGGAACTATGGCTACACCTTC.

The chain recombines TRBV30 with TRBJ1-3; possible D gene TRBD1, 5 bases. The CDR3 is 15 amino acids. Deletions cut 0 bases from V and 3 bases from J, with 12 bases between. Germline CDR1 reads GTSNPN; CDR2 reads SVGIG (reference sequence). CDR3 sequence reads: CAWSVRSRVGNTIYF. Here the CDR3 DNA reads TGTGCCTGGAGTGTACGGAGCAGGGTTGGAAACACCATATATTTT.

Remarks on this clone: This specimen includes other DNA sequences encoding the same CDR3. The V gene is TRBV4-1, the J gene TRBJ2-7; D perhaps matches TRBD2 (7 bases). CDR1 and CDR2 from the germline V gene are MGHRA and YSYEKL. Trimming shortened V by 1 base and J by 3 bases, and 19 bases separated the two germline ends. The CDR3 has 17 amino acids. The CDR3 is CASSQGGLTGGGYEQYF. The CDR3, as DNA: TGCGCCAGCAGCCAAGGGGGGCTGACAGGCGGGGGCTACGAGCAGTACTTC.

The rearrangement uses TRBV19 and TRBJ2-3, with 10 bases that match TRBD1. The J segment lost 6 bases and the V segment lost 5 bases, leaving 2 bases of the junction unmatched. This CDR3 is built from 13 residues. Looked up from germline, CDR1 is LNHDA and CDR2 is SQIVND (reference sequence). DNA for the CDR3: TGTGCCAGTAGTGGGGGACAGGGGGATACGCAGTATTTT. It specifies CASSGGQGDTQYF.

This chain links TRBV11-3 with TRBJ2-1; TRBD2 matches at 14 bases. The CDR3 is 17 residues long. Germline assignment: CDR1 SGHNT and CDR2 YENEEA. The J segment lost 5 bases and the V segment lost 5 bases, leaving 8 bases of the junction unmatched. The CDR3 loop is CASSAGTSGRKNNEQFF. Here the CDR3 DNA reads TGTGCCAGCAGCGCCGGGACTAGCGGGAGAAAAAACAATGAGCAGTTCTTC. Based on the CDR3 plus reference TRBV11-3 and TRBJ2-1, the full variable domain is EAGVVQSPRYKIIEKKQPVAFWCNPISGHNTLYWYLQNLGQGPELLIRYENEEAVDDSQLPKDRFSAERLKGVDSTLKIQPAELGDSAVYLCASSAGTSGRKNNEQFFGPGTRLTVL.

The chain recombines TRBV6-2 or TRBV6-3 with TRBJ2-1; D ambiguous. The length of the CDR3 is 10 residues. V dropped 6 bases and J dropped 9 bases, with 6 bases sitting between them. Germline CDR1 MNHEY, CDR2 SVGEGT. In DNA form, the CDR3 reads TGTGCCAGCAGCGCCGGTGAGCAGTTCTTC. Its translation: CASSAGEQFF.

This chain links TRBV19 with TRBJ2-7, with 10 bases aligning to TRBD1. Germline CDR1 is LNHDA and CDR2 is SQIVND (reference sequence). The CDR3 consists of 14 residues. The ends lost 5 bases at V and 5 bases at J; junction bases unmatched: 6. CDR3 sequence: CASSPGQGKHEQYF. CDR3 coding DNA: TGTGCCAGTAGTCCGGGACAGGGGAAGCACGAGCAGTACTTC.

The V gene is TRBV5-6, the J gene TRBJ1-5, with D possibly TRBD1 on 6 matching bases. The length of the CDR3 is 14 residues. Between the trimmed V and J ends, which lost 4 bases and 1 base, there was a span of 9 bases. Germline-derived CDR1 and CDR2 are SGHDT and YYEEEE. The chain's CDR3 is CASSLDRSNQPQHF. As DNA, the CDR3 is TGTGCCAGCAGCCTGGACAGAAGCAATCAGCCCCAGCATTTT.

The CDR3 nucleotides read TGTGCCAGTAGCGGTATAAAGACAGGGAATAACTACGAGCAGTACTTC. Translated, it gives CASSGIKTGNNYEQYF. The V and J genes are TRBV19 and TRBJ2-7; 7 positions agree with TRBD1. CDR1 LNHDA and CDR2 SQIVND come from the germline V gene (reference sequence). V lost 6 bases, J lost 3 bases, and 14 bases stayed unmatched. The CDR3 spans 16 residues.

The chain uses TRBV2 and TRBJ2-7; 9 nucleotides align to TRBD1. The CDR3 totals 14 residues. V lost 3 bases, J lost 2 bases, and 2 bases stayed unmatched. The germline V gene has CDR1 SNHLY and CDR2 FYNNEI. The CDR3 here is CASSDRDRAYEQYF. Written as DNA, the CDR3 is TGTGCCAGCAGTGATAGGGACAGGGCCTACGAGCAGTACTTC.

The CDR3 here is CATSRGDIYNEQFF. In DNA form, the CDR3 reads TGTGCCACCAGCAGAGGGGACATCTACAATGAGCAGTTCTTC. The J gene is TRBJ2-1, the V gene TRBV15, with a weak D call TRBD1 (6 bases). The CDR3 has 14 amino acids. V was shortened by 1 base and J by 3 bases, with 7 bases between the two germline ends. Germline-derived CDR1 and CDR2 are LNHNV and YYDKDF (reference sequence).

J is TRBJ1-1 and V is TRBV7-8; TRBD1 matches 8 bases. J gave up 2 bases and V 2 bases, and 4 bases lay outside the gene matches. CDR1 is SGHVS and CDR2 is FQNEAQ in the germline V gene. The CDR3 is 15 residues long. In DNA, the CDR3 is TGTGCCAGCAGCTTACAGGGGGCAGTCAACACTGAAGCTTTCTTT. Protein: CASSLQGAVNTEAFF.

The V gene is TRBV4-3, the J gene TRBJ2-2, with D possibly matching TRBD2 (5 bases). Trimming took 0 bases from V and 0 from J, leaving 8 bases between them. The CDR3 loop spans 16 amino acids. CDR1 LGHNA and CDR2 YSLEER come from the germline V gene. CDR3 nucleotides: TGCGCCAGCAGCCAAGAGCCGGGGTCGAACACCGGGGAGCTGTTTTTT. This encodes CASSQEPGSNTGELFF.

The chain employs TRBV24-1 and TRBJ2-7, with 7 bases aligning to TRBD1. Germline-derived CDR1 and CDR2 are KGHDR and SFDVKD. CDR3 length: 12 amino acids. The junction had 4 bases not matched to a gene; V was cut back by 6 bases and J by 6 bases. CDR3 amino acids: CATSKGGGEQYF. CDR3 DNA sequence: TGTGCCACCAGTAAAGGGGGCGGCGAGCAGTACTTC.

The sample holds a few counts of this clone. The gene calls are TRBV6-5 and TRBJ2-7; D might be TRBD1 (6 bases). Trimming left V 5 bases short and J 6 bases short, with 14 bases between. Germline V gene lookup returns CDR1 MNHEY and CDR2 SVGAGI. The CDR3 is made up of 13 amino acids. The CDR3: CASSLQGRVEQYF. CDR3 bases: TGTGCCAGCAGTCTACAGGGACGCGTCGAGCAGTACTTC.

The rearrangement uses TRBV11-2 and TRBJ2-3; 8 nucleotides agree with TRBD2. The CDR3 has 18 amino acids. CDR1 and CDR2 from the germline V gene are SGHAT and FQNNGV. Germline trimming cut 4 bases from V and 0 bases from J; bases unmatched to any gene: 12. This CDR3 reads CASSSDITSGTSTDTQYF. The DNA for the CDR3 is TGTGCCAGCAGCTCCGATATAACTAGCGGAACTAGCACAGATACGCAGTATTTT.

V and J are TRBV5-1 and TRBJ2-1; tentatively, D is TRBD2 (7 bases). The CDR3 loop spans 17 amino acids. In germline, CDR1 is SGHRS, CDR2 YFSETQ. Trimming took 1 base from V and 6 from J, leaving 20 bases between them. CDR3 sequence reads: CASSLLLVGGPGNEQFF. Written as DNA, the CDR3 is TGCGCCAGCAGCTTGTTGTTAGTGGGGGGGCCTGGCAATGAGCAGTTCTTC.

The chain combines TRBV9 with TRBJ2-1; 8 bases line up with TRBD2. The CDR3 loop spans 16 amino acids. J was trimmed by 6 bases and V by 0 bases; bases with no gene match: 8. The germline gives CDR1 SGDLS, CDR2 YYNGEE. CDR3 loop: CASSVGPSGRFNEQFF. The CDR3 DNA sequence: TGTGCCAGCAGCGTAGGGCCCAGCGGGAGATTCAATGAGCAGTTCTTC.

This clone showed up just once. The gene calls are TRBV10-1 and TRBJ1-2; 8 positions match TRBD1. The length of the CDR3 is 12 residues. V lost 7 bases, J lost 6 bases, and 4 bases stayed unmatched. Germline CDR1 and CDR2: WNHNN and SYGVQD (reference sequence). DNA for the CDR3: TGCGCCAGCAAGGACAGGGTCCATGGCTACACCTTC. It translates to CASKDRVHGYTF.

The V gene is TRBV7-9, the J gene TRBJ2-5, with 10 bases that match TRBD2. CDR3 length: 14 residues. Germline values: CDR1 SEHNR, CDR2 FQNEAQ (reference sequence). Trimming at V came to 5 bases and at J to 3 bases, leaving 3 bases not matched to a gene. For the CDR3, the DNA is TGTGCCAGCAGCGCCACTAGCGGGAAAGAGACCCAGTACTTC. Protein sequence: CASSATSGKETQYF.

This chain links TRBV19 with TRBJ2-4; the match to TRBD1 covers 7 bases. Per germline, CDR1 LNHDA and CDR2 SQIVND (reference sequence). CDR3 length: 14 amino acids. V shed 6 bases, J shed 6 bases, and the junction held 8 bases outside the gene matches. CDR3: CASSRQGSGNIQYF. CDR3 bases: TGTGCCAGTAGCAGACAGGGTTCGGGAAACATTCAGTACTTC.

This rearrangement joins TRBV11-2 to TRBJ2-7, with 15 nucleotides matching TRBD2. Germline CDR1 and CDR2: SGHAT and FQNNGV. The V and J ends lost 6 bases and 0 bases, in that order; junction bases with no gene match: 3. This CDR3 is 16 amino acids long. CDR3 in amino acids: CASSPGLAGGSYEQYF. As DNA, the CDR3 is TGTGCCAGCAGTCCGGGACTAGCGGGAGGCTCCTACGAGCAGTACTTC.

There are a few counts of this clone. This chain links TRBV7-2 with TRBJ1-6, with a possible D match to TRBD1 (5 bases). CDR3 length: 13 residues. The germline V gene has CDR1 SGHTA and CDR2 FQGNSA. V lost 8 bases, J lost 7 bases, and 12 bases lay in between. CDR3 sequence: CASGRGFNSPLHF. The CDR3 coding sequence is TGTGCCAGCGGGAGGGGATTCAATTCACCCCTCCACTTT.

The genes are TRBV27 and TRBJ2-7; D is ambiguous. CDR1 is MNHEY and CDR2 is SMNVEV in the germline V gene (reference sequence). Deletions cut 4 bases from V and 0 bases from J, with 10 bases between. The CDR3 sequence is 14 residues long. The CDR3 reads CASSSAHSSYEQYF. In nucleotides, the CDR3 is TGTGCCAGCAGTTCCGCCCATAGCTCCTACGAGCAGTACTTC.

CDR3 residues: CSVEKQGVYGYTF. The DNA of the CDR3 is TGCAGCGTTGAAAAGCAGGGGGTTTATGGCTACACCTTC. This chain joins TRBV29-1 and TRBJ1-2; 7 bases agree with TRBD1. Germline trimming cut 2 bases from V and 5 bases from J; bases unmatched to any gene: 5. Germline-derived CDR1 and CDR2 are SQVTM and ANQGSEA. This CDR3 comprises 13 residues.

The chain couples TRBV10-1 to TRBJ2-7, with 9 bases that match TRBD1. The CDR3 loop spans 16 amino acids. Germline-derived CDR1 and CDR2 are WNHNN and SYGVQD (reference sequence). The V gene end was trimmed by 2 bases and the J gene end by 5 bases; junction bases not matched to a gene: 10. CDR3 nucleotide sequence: TGCGCCAGCAGTGAGCCTGGACAGGGGCGACCTCACGAGCAGTACTTC. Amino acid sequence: CASSEPGQGRPHEQYF.

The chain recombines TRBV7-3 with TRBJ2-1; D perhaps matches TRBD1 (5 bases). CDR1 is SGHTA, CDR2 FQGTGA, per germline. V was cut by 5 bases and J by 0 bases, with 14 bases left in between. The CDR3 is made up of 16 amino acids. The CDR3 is CASSQSPGASYNEQFF. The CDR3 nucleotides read TGTGCCAGCAGCCAATCCCCTGGGGCCTCCTACAATGAGCAGTTCTTC.

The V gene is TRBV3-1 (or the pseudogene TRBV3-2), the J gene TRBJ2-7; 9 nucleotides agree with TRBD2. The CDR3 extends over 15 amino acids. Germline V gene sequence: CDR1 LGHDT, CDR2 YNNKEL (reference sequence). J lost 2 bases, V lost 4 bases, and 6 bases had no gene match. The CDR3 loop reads CASSPGTSRTYEQYF. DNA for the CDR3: TGTGCCAGCAGCCCCGGGACTAGCCGGACCTACGAGCAGTACTTC.